These 10 T cell receptor beta chains came from one sample sequenced in a study of T cells expressing NK-cell markers. Following a re-call of the 5' RACE reads, TCRdb has one entry per CDR3 protein and lacks DNA. There are about 30,000 distinct CDR3 sequences in the sample, with 50% to 75% held by the top ten. The sequenced sample was blood T cells: a sorted CD56 or NKG2C T cell subset, CD4+ or CD8+ T cells, or bulk PBMC T cells (not recorded which). These receptors were taken from a woman aged 18 to 75 in good health.

This chain links TRBV6-1 with TRBJ1-5. This CDR3 is built from 14 residues. Germline-derived CDR1 and CDR2 are MNHNS and SASEGT. CDR3 region: CASSGFDSNQPQHF.

The gene calls are TRBV11-2 and TRBJ1-1; without DNA, the TCRdb call of TRBD1 cannot be checked. The length of the CDR3 is 14 residues. Germline V gives CDR1 SGHAT, CDR2 FQNNGV. CDR3: CASSDQGANTEAFF.

V gene TRBV7-9 combines with J gene TRBJ1-1. Germline V gene data show CDR1 as SEHNR and CDR2 as FQNEAQ (reference sequence). CDR3 size: 12 residues. The CDR3 sequence is CASSLGGGEAFF. Complete variable domain (other parts from reference TRBV7-9 and TRBJ1-1): DTGVSQNPRHKITKRGQNVTFRCDPISEHNRLYWYRQTLGQGPEFLTYFQNEAQLEKSRLLSDRFSAERPKGSFSTLEIQRTEQGDSAMYLCASSLGGGEAFFGQGTRLTVV.

V gene TRBV7-2 combines with J gene TRBJ2-5; TCRdb names TRBD1, which stays unverified in the absence of DNA. Germline CDR1 SGHTA, CDR2 FQGNSA. The CDR3 covers 13 residues. CDR3 protein: CASSFHRPETQYF.

CDR3 loop: CSASRDREPYEQYF. The V and J genes are TRBV20-1 and TRBJ2-7; TCRdb picks TRBD1, but there is no DNA to check that call. Germline lookup yields CDR1 DFQATT and CDR2 SNEGSKA (reference sequence). This CDR3 contains 14 residues.

V gene TRBV7-9 combines with J gene TRBJ2-7. The CDR3 is 16 amino acids. CDR1 is SEHNR, CDR2 FQNEAQ, per germline (reference sequence). CDR3 sequence: CASSLGSSQGSYEQYF.

The chain joins TRBV5-1 to TRBJ2-7; absent DNA, TCRdb's TRBD1 call cannot be checked. The CDR3 is 15 residues long. Germline loops: CDR1 SGHRS, CDR2 YFSETQ. CDR3 protein: CASSLSRGDSYEQYF.

The gene calls are TRBV25-1 and TRBJ2-1; TCRdb lists TRBD1, though no DNA is available to test this call. Looked up from germline, CDR1 is MGHDK and CDR2 is SYGVNS. CDR3 length: 14 amino acids. The CDR3 sequence is CASSEYPAREEQFF. The full variable domain, rest sourced from reference TRBV25-1 and TRBJ2-1, is EADIYQTPRYLVIGTGKKITLECSQTMGHDKMYWYQQDPGMELHLIHYSYGVNSTEKGDLSSESTVSRIRTEHFPLTLESARPSHTSQYLCASSEYPAREEQFFGPGTRLTVL.

The chain recombines TRBV5-6 with TRBJ2-1; lacking DNA, the TRBD2 call made by TCRdb goes unchecked. The CDR3 runs to 15 residues. Germline CDR1 and CDR2: SGHDT and YYEEEE. The CDR3 loop is CASSSRDYTYNEQFF.

The chain has TRBV9 and TRBJ2-3. The CDR3 has 16 residues. The germline V gene has CDR1 SGDLS and CDR2 YYNGEE. Here the CDR3 reads CASSAREKSGTDTQYF.